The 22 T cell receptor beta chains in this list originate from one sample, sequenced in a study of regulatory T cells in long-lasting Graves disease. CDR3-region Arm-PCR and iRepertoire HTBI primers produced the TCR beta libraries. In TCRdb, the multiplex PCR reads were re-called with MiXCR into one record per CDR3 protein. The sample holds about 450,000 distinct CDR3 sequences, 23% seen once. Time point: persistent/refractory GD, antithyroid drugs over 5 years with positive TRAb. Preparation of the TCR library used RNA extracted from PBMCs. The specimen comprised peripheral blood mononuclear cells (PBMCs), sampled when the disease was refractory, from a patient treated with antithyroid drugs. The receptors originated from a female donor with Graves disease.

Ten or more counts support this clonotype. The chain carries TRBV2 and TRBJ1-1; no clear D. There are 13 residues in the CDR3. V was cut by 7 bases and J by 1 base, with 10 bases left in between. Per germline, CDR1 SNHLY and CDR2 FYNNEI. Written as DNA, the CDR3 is TGTGCCAGCAATCCAGCGGGGAACACTGAAGCTTTCTTT. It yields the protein CASNPAGNTEAFF.

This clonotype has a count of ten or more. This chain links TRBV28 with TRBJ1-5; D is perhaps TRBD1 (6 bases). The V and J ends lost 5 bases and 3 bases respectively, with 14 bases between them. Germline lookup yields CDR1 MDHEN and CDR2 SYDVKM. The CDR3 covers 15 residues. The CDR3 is CASSIGGGFNQPQHF. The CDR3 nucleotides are TGTGCCAGCAGTATTGGGGGGGGCTTCAATCAGCCCCAGCATTTT.

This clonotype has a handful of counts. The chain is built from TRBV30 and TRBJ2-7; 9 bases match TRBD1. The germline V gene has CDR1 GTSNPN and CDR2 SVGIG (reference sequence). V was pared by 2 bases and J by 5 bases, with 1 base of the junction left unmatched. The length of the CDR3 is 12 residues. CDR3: CAWSTGGDEQYF. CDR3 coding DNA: TGTGCCTGGAGTACAGGGGGCGACGAGCAGTACTTC.

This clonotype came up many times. The CDR3 nucleotides are TGTGCCAGCAGTATCCGGGACAGTGAAAAACTGTTTTTT. It specifies CASSIRDSEKLFF. The genes are TRBV2 and TRBJ1-4; 7 positions match TRBD1. CDR3 length: 13 residues. The V and J ends lost 5 bases and 7 bases, in that order; junction bases with no gene match: 4. In germline, CDR1 is SNHLY, CDR2 FYNNEI.

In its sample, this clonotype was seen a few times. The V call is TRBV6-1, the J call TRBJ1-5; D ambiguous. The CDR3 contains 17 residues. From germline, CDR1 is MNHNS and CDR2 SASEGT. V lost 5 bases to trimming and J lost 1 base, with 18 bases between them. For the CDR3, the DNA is TGTGCCAGCAGTCCTCGCCCATACGATTTAAGCAATCAGCCCCAGCATTTT. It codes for CASSPRPYDLSNQPQHF.

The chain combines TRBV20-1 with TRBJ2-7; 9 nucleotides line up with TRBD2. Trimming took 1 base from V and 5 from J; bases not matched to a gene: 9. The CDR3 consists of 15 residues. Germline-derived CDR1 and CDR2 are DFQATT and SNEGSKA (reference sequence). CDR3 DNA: TGCAGTGCTAGAGCCATAAGCGGGAGGATCGACGAGCAGTACTTC. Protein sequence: CSARAISGRIDEQYF.

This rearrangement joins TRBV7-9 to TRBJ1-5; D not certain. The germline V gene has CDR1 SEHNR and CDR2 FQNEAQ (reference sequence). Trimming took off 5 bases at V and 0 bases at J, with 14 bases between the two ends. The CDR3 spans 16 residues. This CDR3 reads CASSPAQVDSNQPQHF. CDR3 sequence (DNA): TGTGCCAGCAGCCCCGCGCAGGTGGATAGCAATCAGCCCCAGCATTTT.

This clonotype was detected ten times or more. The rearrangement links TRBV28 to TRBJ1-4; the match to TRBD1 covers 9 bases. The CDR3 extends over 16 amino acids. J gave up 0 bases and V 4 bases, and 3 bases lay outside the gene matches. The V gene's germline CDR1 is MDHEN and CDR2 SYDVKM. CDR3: CASSSRQGATNEKLFF. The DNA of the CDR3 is TGTGCCAGCAGTTCAAGACAGGGGGCAACTAATGAAAAACTGTTTTTT.

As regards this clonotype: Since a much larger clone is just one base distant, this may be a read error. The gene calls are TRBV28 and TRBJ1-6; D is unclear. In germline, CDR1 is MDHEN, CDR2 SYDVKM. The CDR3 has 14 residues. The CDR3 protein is CASSFIQSGSPLPF. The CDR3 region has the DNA TGTGCCAGCAGTTTCATACAGTCGGGCTCACCCCTCCCCTTT.

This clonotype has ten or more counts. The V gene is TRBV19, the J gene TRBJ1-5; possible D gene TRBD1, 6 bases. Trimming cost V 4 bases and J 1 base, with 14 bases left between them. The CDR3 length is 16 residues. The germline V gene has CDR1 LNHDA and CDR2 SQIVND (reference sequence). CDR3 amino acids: CASSTRTGTSNQPQHF. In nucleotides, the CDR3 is TGTGCCAGTAGTACCCGAACAGGGACCAGCAATCAGCCCCAGCATTTT.

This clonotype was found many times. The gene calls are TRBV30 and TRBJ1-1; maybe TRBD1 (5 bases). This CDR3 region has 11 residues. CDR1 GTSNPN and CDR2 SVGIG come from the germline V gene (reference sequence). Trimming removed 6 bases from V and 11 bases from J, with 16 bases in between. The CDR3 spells CACQTGVRAFF. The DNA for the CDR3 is TGTGCCTGCCAAACGGGGGTTCGGGCTTTCTTT.

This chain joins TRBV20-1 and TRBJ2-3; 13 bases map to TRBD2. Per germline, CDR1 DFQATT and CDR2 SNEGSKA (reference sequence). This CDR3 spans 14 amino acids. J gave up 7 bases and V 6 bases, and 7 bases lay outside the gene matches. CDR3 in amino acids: CSARTSGSRNTQYF. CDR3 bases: TGCAGTGCGCGGACTAGCGGGAGCAGAAATACGCAGTATTTT.

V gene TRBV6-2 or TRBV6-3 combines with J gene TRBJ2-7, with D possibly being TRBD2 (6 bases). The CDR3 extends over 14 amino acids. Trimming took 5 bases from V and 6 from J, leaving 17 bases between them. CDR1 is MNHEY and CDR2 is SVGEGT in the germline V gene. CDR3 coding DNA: TGTGCCAGCAGTCCCGGGACTCCAGTTGGCGAGCAGTACTTC. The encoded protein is CASSPGTPVGEQYF.

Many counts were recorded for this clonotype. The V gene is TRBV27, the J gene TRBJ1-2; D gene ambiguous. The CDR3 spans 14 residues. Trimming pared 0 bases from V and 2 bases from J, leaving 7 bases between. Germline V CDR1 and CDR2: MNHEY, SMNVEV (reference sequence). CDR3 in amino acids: CASSLSALNYGYTF. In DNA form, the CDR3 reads TGTGCCAGCAGTTTATCGGCCCTAAACTATGGCTACACCTTC.

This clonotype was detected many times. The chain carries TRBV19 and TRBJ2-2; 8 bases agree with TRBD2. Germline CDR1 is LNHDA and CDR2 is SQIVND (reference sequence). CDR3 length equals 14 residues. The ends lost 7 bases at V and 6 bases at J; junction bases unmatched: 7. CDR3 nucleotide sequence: TGTGCCAGTAATGAGCGGGAGAAGGCCGGGGAGCTGTTTTTT. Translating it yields CASNEREKAGELFF.

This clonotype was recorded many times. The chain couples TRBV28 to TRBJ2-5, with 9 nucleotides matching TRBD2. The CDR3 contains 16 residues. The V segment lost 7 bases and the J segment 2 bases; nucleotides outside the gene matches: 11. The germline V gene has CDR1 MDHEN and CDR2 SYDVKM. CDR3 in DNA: TGTGCCAGCACCCCCCCTGGACTAGCGATTCAAGAGACCCAGTACTTC. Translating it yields CASTPPGLAIQETQYF.

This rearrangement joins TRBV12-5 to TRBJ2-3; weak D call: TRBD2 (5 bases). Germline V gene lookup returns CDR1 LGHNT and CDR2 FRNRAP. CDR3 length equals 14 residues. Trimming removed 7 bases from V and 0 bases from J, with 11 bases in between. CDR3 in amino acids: CASALSGSTDTQYF. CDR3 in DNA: TGTGCTAGTGCCCTCAGCGGAAGCACAGATACGCAGTATTTT.

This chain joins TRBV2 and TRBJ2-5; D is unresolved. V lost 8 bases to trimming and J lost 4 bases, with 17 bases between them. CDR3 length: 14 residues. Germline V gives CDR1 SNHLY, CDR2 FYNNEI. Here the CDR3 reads CASHPYMGSETQYF. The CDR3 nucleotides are TGTGCCAGCCATCCCTATATGGGCTCAGAGACCCAGTACTTC.

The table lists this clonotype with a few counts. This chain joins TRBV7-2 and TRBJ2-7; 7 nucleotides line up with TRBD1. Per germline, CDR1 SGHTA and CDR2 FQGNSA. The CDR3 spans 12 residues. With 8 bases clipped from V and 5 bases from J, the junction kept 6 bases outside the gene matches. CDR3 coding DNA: TGTGCCAGCGGGGGACAGTTCCACGAGCAGTACTTC. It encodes CASGGQFHEQYF.

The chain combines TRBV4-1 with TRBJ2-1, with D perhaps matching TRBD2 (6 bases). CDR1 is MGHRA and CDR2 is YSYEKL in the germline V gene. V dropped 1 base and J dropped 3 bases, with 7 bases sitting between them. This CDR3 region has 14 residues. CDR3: CASSQAAGYNEQFF. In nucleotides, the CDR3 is TGCGCCAGCAGCCAAGCAGCGGGCTACAATGAGCAGTTCTTC.

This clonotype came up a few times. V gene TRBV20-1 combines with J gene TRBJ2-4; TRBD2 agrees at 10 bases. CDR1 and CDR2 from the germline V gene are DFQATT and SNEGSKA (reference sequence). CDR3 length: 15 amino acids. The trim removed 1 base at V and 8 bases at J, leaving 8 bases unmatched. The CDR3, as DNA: TGCAGTGCTAGAGGATCTAGCGGGAGTGGGCACATTCAGTACTTC. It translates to CSARGSSGSGHIQYF.

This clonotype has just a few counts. The CDR3 loop is CASSLVGVYEQYF. DNA of the CDR3: TGCGCCAGCAGCTTGGTGGGGGTTTACGAGCAGTACTTC. The chain combines TRBV5-1 with TRBJ2-7, with D perhaps being TRBD1 or TRBD2 (5 bases each). The CDR3 has 13 residues. V lost 0 bases and J 4 bases, leaving 8 bases between the germline ends. Germline values: CDR1 SGHRS, CDR2 YFSETQ.